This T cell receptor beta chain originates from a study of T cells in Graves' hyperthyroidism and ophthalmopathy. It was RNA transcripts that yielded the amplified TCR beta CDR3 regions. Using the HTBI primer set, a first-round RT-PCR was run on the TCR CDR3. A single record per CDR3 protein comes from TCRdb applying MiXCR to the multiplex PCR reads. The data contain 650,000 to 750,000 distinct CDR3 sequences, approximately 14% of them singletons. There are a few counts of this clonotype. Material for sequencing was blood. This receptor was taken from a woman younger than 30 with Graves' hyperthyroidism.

The DNA for the CDR3 is TGCGCCAGCAGTGAGTCGGCGGGACAGGGTTACAATGAGCAGTTCTTC. As protein: CASSESAGQGYNEQFF. V gene TRBV10-1 combines with J gene TRBJ2-1; 9 nucleotides align to TRBD1. This CDR3 region has 16 residues. With 0 bases clipped from V and 4 bases from J, the junction kept 4 bases outside the gene matches. The germline gives CDR1 WNHNN, CDR2 SYGVQD (reference sequence).